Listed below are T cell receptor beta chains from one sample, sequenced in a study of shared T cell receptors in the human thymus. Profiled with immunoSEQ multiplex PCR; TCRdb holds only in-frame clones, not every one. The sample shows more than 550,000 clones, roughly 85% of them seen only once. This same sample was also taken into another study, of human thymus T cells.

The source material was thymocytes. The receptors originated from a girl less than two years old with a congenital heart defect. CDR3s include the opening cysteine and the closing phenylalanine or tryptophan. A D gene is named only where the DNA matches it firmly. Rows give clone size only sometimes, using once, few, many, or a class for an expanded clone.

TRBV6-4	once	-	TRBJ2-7	CASSAEGILYEQYF	TGTGCCAGCAGTGCGGAGGGAATTCTATACGAGCAGTACTTC
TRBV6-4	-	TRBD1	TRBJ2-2	CASSDSFGKGTGGNGELFF	TGTGCCAGCAGTGACTCGTTCGGGAAAGGGACAGGGGGTAACGGGGAGCTGTTTTTT
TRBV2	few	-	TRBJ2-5	CASSGRRGQGETQYF	TGTGCCAGCAGTGGCAGGAGGGGGCAGGGGGAGACCCAGTACTTC
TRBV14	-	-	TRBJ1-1	CASSQAQGARTEAFF	TGTGCCAGCAGCCAGGCCCAGGGCGCACGTACTGAAGCTTTCTTT
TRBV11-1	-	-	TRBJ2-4	CASSLERGTPGLKNIQYF	TGTGCCAGCAGCTTAGAAAGAGGGACTCCGGGACTCAAAAACATTCAGTACTTC
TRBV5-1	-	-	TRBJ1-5	CASSSEPGDQPQHF	TGCGCCAGCAGCTCCGAGCCGGGAGATCAGCCCCAGCATTTT
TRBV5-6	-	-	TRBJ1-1	CASSLGDSLNTEAFF	TGTGCCAGCAGCTTGGGCGACAGTTTGAACACTGAAGCTTTCTTT
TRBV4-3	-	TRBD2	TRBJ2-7	CASSQDRNTGRPYEQYF	TGCGCCAGCAGCCAAGATCGAAATACCGGGAGGCCCTACGAGCAGTACTTC
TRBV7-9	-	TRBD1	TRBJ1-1	CASSLEVRDRSSEAFF	TGTGCCAGCAGCTTAGAGGTACGGGACAGGAGCTCTGAAGCTTTCTTT
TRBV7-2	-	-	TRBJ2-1	CASSLGTVPSSYNEQFF	TGTGCCAGCAGCTTAGGGACTGTTCCCTCCTCCTACAATGAGCAGTTCTTC
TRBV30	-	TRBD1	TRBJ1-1	CAWIRQGARWRNTEAFF	TGTGCCTGGATACGACAGGGGGCGCGGTGGAGAAACACTGAAGCTTTCTTT
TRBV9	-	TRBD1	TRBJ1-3	CASSLRDRASGNTIYF	TGTGCCAGCAGCTTAAGAGACAGGGCCTCTGGAAACACCATATATTTT
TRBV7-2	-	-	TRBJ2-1	CASSLGSRVGINEQFF	TGTGCCAGCAGCTTAGGGAGCAGGGTAGGGATCAATGAGCAGTTCTTC
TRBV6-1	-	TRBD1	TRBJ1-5	CASSEAGPGQGKKSNQPQHF	TGTGCCAGCAGTGAAGCGGGTCCGGGACAGGGGAAAAAAAGCAATCAGCCCCAGCATTTT
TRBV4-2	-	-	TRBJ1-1	CASSQENPGSTEAFF	TGTGCCAGCAGCCAAGAAAATCCGGGGTCCACTGAAGCTTTCTTT
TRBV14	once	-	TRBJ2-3	CASSQESGVRGDTQYF	TGTGCCAGCAGCCAAGAGTCCGGGGTACGAGGAGATACGCAGTATTTT
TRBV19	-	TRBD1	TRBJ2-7	CASSRQGNDPYEQYF	TGTGCCAGTAGTAGACAGGGGAATGACCCCTACGAGCAGTACTTC
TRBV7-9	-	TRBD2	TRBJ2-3	CASSLNPTGGPQNTDTQYF	TGTGCCAGCAGCTTAAATCCGACGGGGGGACCCCAAAACACAGATACGCAGTATTTT